This entry lists 23 T cell receptor beta chains sequenced from one sample in a study of blood T cells in healthy people across ages. A second PCR of roughly 7 to 11 cycles used a sample-barcoded 5' primer and a J-beta primer mix. Using its own MiXCR run on the 5' RACE reads, TCRdb lists one record per CDR3 protein. The table records 1.5 million to 2 million distinct CDR3 sequences, about 50% of them present only once. The sequencing input was blood. Receptors were obtained from a woman in her thirties or forties in good health.

The chain carries TRBV6-5 and TRBJ1-6; no clear D gene. CDR1 is MNHEY and CDR2 is SVGAGI in the germline V gene. The CDR3 has 14 residues. The V and J ends lost 0 bases and 9 bases respectively, with 9 bases between them. Here the CDR3 DNA reads TGTGCCAGCAGTTACTCCCCGGGGTCTTCACCCCTCCACTTT. This codes for CASSYSPGSSPLHF.

V gene TRBV20-1 combines with J gene TRBJ1-2; 7 bases fit TRBD1. The junction had 7 bases not matched to a gene; V was cut back by 1 base and J by 8 bases. The CDR3 loop spans 13 amino acids. Germline V lookup: CDR1 DFQATT, CDR2 SNEGSKA (reference sequence). CDR3 bases: TGCAGTGCTAGAGCAAAGGGGGCGCCCGGCTACACCTTC. Translating gives CSARAKGAPGYTF.

This chain joins TRBV7-6 and TRBJ2-5; no definite D call. Trimming shortened V by 5 bases and J by 1 base, and 11 bases separated the two germline ends. This CDR3 region has 14 residues. Germline V CDR1 and CDR2: SGHVS, FNYEAQ. CDR3 region: CASSLPPGQETQYF. CDR3 in DNA: TGTGCCAGCAGCCTACCGCCGGGCCAAGAGACCCAGTACTTC.

The chain uses TRBV12-3 or TRBV12-4 and TRBJ2-3; the D gene could be TRBD1 or TRBD2 (5 bases each). The length of the CDR3 is 16 residues. Trimming removed 5 bases from V and 1 base from J, with 16 bases in between. The CDR3 sequence: CASSGGSRGGTDTQYF. The CDR3 DNA reads as TGTGCCAGCAGTGGGGGAAGCCGGGGCGGCACAGATACGCAGTATTTT.

Comment on this clonotype: A read error may account for a junction end that differs from germline. J is TRBJ2-1 and V is TRBV7-2; 13 nucleotides align to TRBD2. CDR3 length: 17 amino acids. Germline V gene sequence: CDR1 SGHTA, CDR2 FQGNSA. The CDR3 reads CASSLVGGTSGVNEQLF. CDR3 sequence (DNA): TGTGCCAGCAGCCTCGTTGGGGGGACTAGCGGGGTCAATGAGCAGTTATTC. Complete variable domain (other parts from reference TRBV7-2 and TRBJ2-1): GAGVSQSPSNKVTEKGKDVELRCDPISGHTALYWYRQSLGQGLEFLIYFQGNSAPDKSGLPSDRFSAERTGGSVSTLTIQRTQQEDSAVYLCASSLVGGTSGVNEQLFGPGTRLTVL.

This clonotype was recorded a few times. The genes are TRBV4-2 and TRBJ1-5, with 8 bases identical to TRBD1. Germline V gives CDR1 LGHNA, CDR2 YNFKEQ. After removal of 1 base from V and 6 bases from J, the junction contained 5 bases not matched to a gene. The CDR3 is made up of 15 amino acids. The CDR3 coding sequence is TGTGCCAGCAGCCAAGTAGGACAGGGCATTCAGCCCCAGCATTTT. Protein sequence: CASSQVGQGIQPQHF.

This chain joins TRBV4-3 and TRBJ1-2; D may be TRBD1 (5 bases). Germline lookup yields CDR1 LGHNA and CDR2 YSLEER. The V and J ends lost 0 bases and 2 bases respectively, with 13 bases between them. The CDR3 is 16 amino acids. The DNA for the CDR3 is TGCGCCAGCAGCCAAGAAGGTGGGACGCAGAACTATGGCTACACCTTC. Protein product: CASSQEGGTQNYGYTF.

The chain joins TRBV7-9 to TRBJ2-3, with 7 bases that match TRBD2. CDR3 length equals 18 residues. CDR1 SEHNR and CDR2 FQNEAQ come from the germline V gene (reference sequence). Losses at the gene ends were 0 bases for V and 1 base for J; bases not matched to a gene: 10. The DNA of the CDR3 is TGTGCCAGCAGCTTAGCGGGTGCCCCCGCGGGGGGCACAGATACGCAGTATTTT. Amino acid sequence: CASSLAGAPAGGTDTQYF.

Regarding this clonotype: An end of the junction does not agree with germline; a read error may underlie this. V is TRBV7-2 and J is TRBJ2-1, with TRBD2 identical over 10 bases. The CDR3 is made up of 16 amino acids. Germline-derived CDR1 and CDR2 are SGHTA and FQGNSA. CDR3 sequence: CASGLGGLAAYNEQFF. The CDR3 region has the DNA TGTGCCAGCGGCTTGGGAGGACTAGCGGCCTACAATGAGCAGTTCTTC.

This CDR3 reads CASSPQKQDQNNEQFF. Written as DNA, the CDR3 is TGCGCCAGCAGCCCTCAGAAACAGGACCAAAACAATGAGCAGTTCTTC. The V gene is TRBV4-3, the J gene TRBJ2-1; D is possibly TRBD1 (5 bases). This CDR3 comprises 16 residues. V dropped 4 bases and J dropped 5 bases, with 18 bases sitting between them. In germline, CDR1 is LGHNA, CDR2 YSLEER.

In this sample, this clonotype turned up many times. The chain couples TRBV4-2 to TRBJ1-1; D is uncertain. With 0 bases removed from V and 6 bases from J, the gap between germline ends came to 11 bases. Germline CDR1 LGHNA, CDR2 YNFKEQ. The CDR3 runs to 14 residues. CDR3 residues: CASSQDPALAEAFF. CDR3 coding DNA: TGTGCCAGCAGCCAAGATCCCGCGCTAGCTGAAGCTTTCTTT.

The CDR3 spells CASSIPGEGKGQETQYF. CDR3 sequence (DNA): TGTGCCAGCAGTATCCCCGGGGAGGGGAAGGGGCAAGAGACCCAGTACTTC. The chain combines TRBV6-6 with TRBJ2-5, with TRBD2 identical over 7 bases. From germline, CDR1 is MNHNY and CDR2 SVGAGI (reference sequence). The CDR3 extends over 17 amino acids. V lost 5 bases to trimming and J lost 2 bases; unmatched junction nucleotides: 14.

CDR3 in amino acids: CASRRAGGEDTQYF. In nucleotides, the CDR3 is TGTGCCAGCAGAAGAGCGGGAGGGGAAGATACGCAGTATTTT. The chain carries TRBV6-2 or TRBV6-3 and TRBJ2-3; 10 bases line up with TRBD2. Germline V gene lookup returns CDR1 MNHEY and CDR2 SVGEGT. CDR3 size: 14 residues. V was clipped by 6 bases and J by 5 bases; unmatched bases: 5.

In regard to this clonotype: One end of the junction fails to match germline, which may point to a read error. This chain joins TRBV9 and TRBJ2-3; 9 bases agree with TRBD2. This CDR3 comprises 18 residues. Germline CDR1 is SGDLS and CDR2 is YYNGEE. The CDR3 here is CVSSATNLAGATTDTQYF. Here the CDR3 DNA reads TGTGTCAGCAGCGCGACGAATTTAGCGGGGGCGACCACAGATACGCAGTATTTT. Complete variable domain (other parts from reference TRBV9 and TRBJ2-3): DSGVTQTPKHLITATGQRVTLRCSPRSGDLSVYWYQQSLDQGLQFLIQYYNGEERAKGNILERFSAQQFPDLHSELNLSSLELGDSALYFCVSSATNLAGATTDTQYFGPGTRLTVL.

This clonotype was counted only a few times. The genes are TRBV20-1 and TRBJ2-7; the match to TRBD1 covers 7 bases. V was clipped by 0 bases and J by 0 bases; unmatched bases: 5. The CDR3 spans 15 residues. Germline V gene sequence: CDR1 DFQATT, CDR2 SNEGSKA (reference sequence). For the CDR3, the DNA is TGCAGTGCTAGAGATCAGGACAGGCCCTCCTACGAGCAGTACTTC. Its translation is CSARDQDRPSYEQYF.

The sample holds a few counts of this clonotype. The V and J genes are TRBV4-3 and TRBJ1-2; D gene unclear. The CDR3 runs to 15 residues. Germline CDR1 is LGHNA and CDR2 is YSLEER. Deletions cut 0 bases from V and 4 bases from J, with 12 bases between. The CDR3 nucleotides read TGCGCCAGCAGCCAAGAGAGTCGGGATTTCTATGGCTACACCTTC. As protein: CASSQESRDFYGYTF.

J is TRBJ2-1 and V is TRBV2; tentatively, D is TRBD1 (5 bases). CDR3 length: 13 residues. Trimming cost V 0 bases and J 9 bases, with 9 bases left between them. Germline V gene data show CDR1 as SNHLY and CDR2 as FYNNEI. The CDR3 spells CASSEAERGEQFF. In nucleotides, the CDR3 is TGTGCCAGCAGTGAAGCAGAAAGGGGTGAGCAGTTCTTC.

J is TRBJ1-4 and V is TRBV6-6, with D perhaps TRBD2 (6 bases). The DNA end lines up better with TRBJ2-2; the J call may be wrong. Germline V CDR1 and CDR2: MNHNY, SVGAGI (reference sequence). The CDR3 covers 14 residues. The CDR3 here is CASSYSSGDGELFF. CDR3 DNA: TGTGCCAGCAGTTACTCGTCGGGGGACGGGGAGCTGTTTTTT.

This clonotype appeared a few times. The CDR3 here is CASSLVTSSYNEQFF. As DNA, the CDR3 is TGCGCCAGCAGCTTGGTCACGAGCTCCTACAATGAGCAGTTCTTC. V gene TRBV5-1 combines with J gene TRBJ2-1, with D hard to call. This CDR3 is 15 amino acids long. V dropped 0 bases and J dropped 0 bases, with 7 bases sitting between them. In germline, CDR1 is SGHRS, CDR2 YFSETQ.

The genes are TRBV13 and TRBJ1-1, with D maybe TRBD1 (5 bases). This CDR3 is 12 amino acids long. V lost 0 bases, J lost 11 bases, and 10 bases lay in between. CDR1 PRHDT and CDR2 FYEKMQ come from the germline V gene (reference sequence). The CDR3 is CASSLGPGVAFF. CDR3 sequence (DNA): TGTGCCAGCAGCTTAGGTCCGGGGGTCGCTTTCTTT.

The CDR3 loop is CASSHTEQGLIATNEKLFF. In DNA form, the CDR3 reads TGCGCCAGCAGCCATACCGAACAGGGGCTCATTGCAACTAATGAAAAACTGTTTTTT. The V call is TRBV4-3, the J call TRBJ1-4, with 7 positions matching TRBD1. The CDR3 spans 19 residues. Germline-derived CDR1 and CDR2 are LGHNA and YSLEER. J lost 0 bases, V lost 3 bases, and 13 bases had no gene match.

This clonotype occurred a few times. The chain employs TRBV7-2 and TRBJ2-1; TRBD2 matches at 11 bases. The CDR3 spans 15 residues. V was pared by 4 bases and J by 2 bases, with 1 base of the junction left unmatched. Germline lookup yields CDR1 SGHTA and CDR2 FQGNSA. The CDR3 DNA reads as TGTGCCAGCAGCTCGACTAGCGGGGCCTACAATGAGCAGTTCTTC. It encodes CASSSTSGAYNEQFF.

V gene TRBV5-1 combines with J gene TRBJ1-5, with D unresolved. CDR1 is SGHRS and CDR2 is YFSETQ in the germline V gene. The CDR3 consists of 15 residues. V was clipped by 1 base and J by 0 bases, with 8 bases between them. CDR3 nucleotides: TGCGCCAGCAGCTTGACGTTCGATAGCAATCAGCCCCAGCATTTT. Translated, it gives CASSLTFDSNQPQHF.